This TCR beta chain was retrieved from a study of cytomegalovirus exposure and HLA in healthy donors. Study results and limitations: In a later analysis, HLA-associated TCR beta chains were more clonally expanded than equally common others.

PCR primers comprised 60 Vbeta and 13 Jbeta primers. Profiling relied on immunoSEQ multiplex PCR, and the TCRdb table lists in-frame clones only, not all of them. Of 95,000 to 150,000 clones in the sample, about 81% were seen once. Per the germline V gene, CDR1 is LNHDA and CDR2 is SQIVND (reference sequence). Trimming shortened V by 6 bases and J by 0 bases, and 20 bases separated the two germline ends. The CDR3 length is 17 residues. Turning to this clone: Its antigen is not known.

This sequence was found in a man aged 40-50 years in good health and CMV-seronegative. The sequencing input was PBMCs. The V gene is TRBV19, the J gene TRBJ1-1, with a tentative D call TRBD1 (5 bases). As DNA, the CDR3 is TGTGCCAGTAGCAAGAATGCTCGGCAGGGTATGAACACTGAAGCTTTCTTT. Translation: CASSKNARQGMNTEAFF. The full variable domain, with the rest looked up from reference TRBV19 and TRBJ1-1, is DGGITQSPKYLFRKEGQNVTLSCEQNLNHDAMYWYRQDPGQGLRLIYYSQIVNDFQKGDIAEGYSVSREKKESFPLTVTSAQKNPTAFYLCASSKNARQGMNTEAFFGQGTRLTVV.